This record concerns one TCR beta chain sequence. Its antigen is not identified. The length of the CDR3 is 13 residues. CDR1 and CDR2 (germline): MNHNY, SVGAGI (reference sequence). This specimen comes from a study of CXCR3-negative and CXCR3-positive naive CD8 T cells. The authors prepared UMI-labeled TRB cDNA libraries by 5' RACE. After re-calling the 5' RACE reads, TCRdb lists one entry per CDR3 protein, DNA absent. The specimen's table records about 57,000 distinct CDR3 sequences. Broader study findings: After cryopreservation, expression of CXCR3 was partially reduced, and most assays were run with fresh PBMCs.

The J gene is TRBJ1-2, the V gene TRBV6-6; TCRdb designates TRBD1, a call that cannot be tested without DNA. The sequenced material came from memory CD8+ T cells from blood. The sequence was collected from a human donor in good health. Some clones in this sample may be carry-over from other donors' samples. The CDR3 region is CASSPPGGRGYTF.